The source of this TCR beta chain is a study of T-cell reconstitution after alpha-beta-depleted transplantation in children. This clonotype was seen only a few times. Per the germline V gene, CDR1 is SGHTA and CDR2 is FQGNSA. Trimming cost V 1 base and J 5 bases, with 17 bases left between them. CDR3 size: 16 residues. This sample's TCRbeta library carried unique molecular identifier barcodes. TCRdb called the PCR reads again in MiXCR, with one record for every CDR3 protein. The top ten clones hold about 25% of a sample with about 78,000 distinct CDR3 sequences, over 12% of them seen once. This clonotype originated in a male patient aged 2-15 years who had a stem cell transplant for acute lymphoblastic leukemia, so the T cells may come from the graft donor. The sequenced sample was PBMCs, mostly from graft donor cells, obtained 180 days after TCRalphabeta/CD19-depleted stem cell transplant. J is TRBJ1-2 and V is TRBV7-2; D is perhaps TRBD1 (6 bases). The CDR3 protein is CASSLGPSVTGYGYTF. The CDR3 DNA follows: TGTGCCAGCAGCTTAGGGCCTTCGGTAACAGGGTATGGCTACACCTTC. Full variable domain (missing parts from reference TRBV7-2 and TRBJ1-2): GAGVSQSPSNKVTEKGKDVELRCDPISGHTALYWYRQSLGQGLEFLIYFQGNSAPDKSGLPSDRFSAERTGGSVSTLTIQRTQQEDSAVYLCASSLGPSVTGYGYTFGSGTRLTVV.